This T cell receptor (beta chain) was profiled in a study of identical twins (dated by TCRdb to about 2016). In terms of the full investigation: The study deep-sequenced TCR alpha and beta repertoires from monozygotic twins, unrelated adults of various ages and cord blood to test whether fetal clonotypes persist. To rule out contamination, the twin experiments were replicated at different times with different library preparation protocols. Overall study outcomes, separate from this receptor: Out-of-frame TCR alpha sequences shared between twins showed an excess of low generation-probability sequences compared with coincidental sharing between unrelated individuals. Abundant cord blood beta clonotypes had fewer insertions, young adult naive repertoires showed a similar but weaker trend, and memory repertoires showed no such trend. Invariant T cells such as MAIT and iNKT could partly confound zero-insertion analyses, though diverse VJ usage argued against this for most clonotypes. Recombination models systematically underestimated out-of-frame TCR alpha sharing in monozygotic twins but agreed with sharing between unrelated individuals. A weaker excess of twin sharing was found in beta out-of-frame sequences because the signal-to-noise ratio was lowered by fewer shared sequences. Because the same donors could not be followed over many years, conclusions were based on cross-sectional statistical analysis.

V loses 5 bases of germline sequence and J loses 6 bases, and the interval between the two ends is 17 bases. The CDR3 numbers 14 residues from cysteine through phenylalanine. Of the read, only the CDR3 DNA is kept; its 42 bases are in frame from base 1. According to the germline V gene (reference sequence), CDR1 reads DFQATT and CDR2 reads SNEGSKA. Only healthy Caucasian donors were included. The twin cohort consisted of three pairs of female monozygotic twins, all aged about 18 to 29 years. The RNA used for TCR libraries was isolated from peripheral blood mononuclear cells. The protocol used for the library was 5' RACE. TCRdb shows the sequencer as Illumina HiSeq 2000. Template switching added a universal primer binding site, and the final cDNA carried a unique molecular identifier that allowed TCR cDNA molecules to be counted accurately. Specific primers in the conserved constant-segment region were used to synthesize first-strand cDNA for TCR alpha and beta chains. Each cDNA library was double barcoded, with a SMART-Mk sample barcode plus Illumina barcodes, to control for contamination. TruSeq adapter sequences and Illumina sample barcodes were added in two successive PCR steps. TCR alpha and beta cDNA libraries were sequenced on the Illumina HiSeq platform with custom primers. Regarding the original processing steps: Unique molecular identifiers were extracted from raw reads with MiGEC, and CDR3 positions were determined with MiXCR. For each individual, recombination models were inferred using an EM algorithm with the repgenHMM and IGoR tools. The tcR package in R was used for shared clonotype analysis, with sharing normalized by the product of cloneset sizes. To study raw recombination free of thymic and clonal selection effects, out-of-frame nonproductive sequences were analyzed. TCRdb trimmed public reads at Q25 via fastp, called clones via MiXCR and kept in-frame beta chains. Identical CDR3 protein sequences are pooled into one entry, listed with their most common genes and DNA. Clone size and V and J calls follow TCRdb, not the original study. This sample is represented by nearly 650,000 distinct CDR3 sequences; roughly 7.1% of them were singletons. The ten largest clones take up 1.6% of the sample.

This clonotype was counted a few times. The target of this receptor is not known. No base quality information exists; no much larger clone differs at one position. This sample was shared with a second study, whose subject was yellow fever vaccine responses in identical twins. The second investigation adds: The T cell response to vaccination in identical twins was reported by the authors to appear partly convergent and partly personalized. In identical twins, the study followed T cell clones that responded to the vaccine with precision.

Sequencing input: PBMCs. In this chain, TRBV20-1 is recombined with TRBJ2-1; TRBD2 is perhaps the D gene, given 6 matching bases. The source of this sequence is a woman aged 18-29 years in good health. The CDR3 protein: CSASSGGKINEQFF. DNA sequence: TGCAGTGCTTCCTCGGGCGGGAAGATCAATGAGCAGTTCTTC.